The T cell receptor (beta chain) under discussion was sequenced for a study of blood T cell repertoires in COVID-19 (dated by TCRdb to the early 2020s). As for the study more broadly: The collaborator samples originated in the United States, Italy and Spain and spanned the acute and convalescent phases of COVID-19. The prospective study material was composed of cDNA or gDNA derived from T cells, B-cell-depleted T cells, or PBMCs. Subjects who had been exposed to COVID-19, were actively infected with it, or had recovered from it provided the deeply sampled blood TCRbeta repertoires that made up the dataset. The repertoires were made available in a free public database intended to serve as a resource for research on the immune response to SARS-CoV-2. The samples were drawn from the first 160 participants of the ongoing ImmuneRACE study and from 950 to 1,500 subjects provided by 6 global collaborators. Nearly every sample came with metadata listing a de-identified subject ID, COVID-19 status, age in years and sex. Where available, HLA class I and class II types were obtained from metadata supplied by the sample provider rather than from assay-based typing.

With respect to this clone: Its cognate antigen has yet to be identified. No much larger clone is present one base from it, and per-base qualities are unavailable.

TCRbeta CDR3 regions were amplified from genomic DNA by means of the immunoSEQ Assay, a bias-controlled multiplex PCR. As for the authors' bioinformatics: Within the assay, amplification of reference gene primers was used to estimate how many nucleated cells each sample contained. To quantify the absolute abundance of each unique TCRbeta CDR3 rearrangement, sequence reads were collapsed and filtered. For each sample, productive Simpson clonality was calculated by taking the square root of Simpson's diversity index across productive rearrangements. In its TCRdb copy, this immuneACCESS table keeps in-frame sequences only and misses some clones. Where compared with another copy, unresolved V genes explain less than half of these, and the others have no known cause. The DNA was the basis for D and trimming; V, J and clone size are from that table. Counted in this sample were a few hundred thousand clones; 75% to 85% of them appeared once. Together, the top ten hold about 10% of the sample.

What the research found in general, with its limitations: The amount of clinical and demographic metadata varied by source and participant and was provided uncurated.

Collaborating institutions collected whole blood in K2EDTA tubes following their own protocols. For TCRbeta analysis, collaborator samples were shipped as frozen whole blood, as isolated PBMCs, or as DNA extracted from either sample type. According to the germline V gene, CDR1 reads KGHSH and CDR2 reads LQKENI. V is cut by 5 bases and J by 5 bases, and the space between the germline ends is 16 bases. The CDR3 contains 15 residues, cysteine and phenylalanine counted. The entry retains the CDR3 DNA only, 45 bases that are in frame from base 1. Sequenced material: peripheral blood. The sequence derives from a man in his fifties with active or convalescent COVID-19. The sequence joins TRBV18 to TRBJ1-5; TRBD1 is a weak D gene call, 5 bases matching. The CDR3 here reads CASSATGALYQPQHF. The sequenced DNA is TGTGCCAGCTCAGCCACAGGTGCCCTTTATCAGCCCCAGCATTTT. The CDR3, completed at both ends by the reference TRBV18 and TRBJ1-5 genes, gives the full variable domain NAGVMQNPRHLVRRRGQEARLRCSPMKGHSHVYWYRQLPEEGLKFMVYLQKENIIDESGMPKERFSAEFPKEGPSILRIQQVVRGDSAAYFCASSATGALYQPQHFGDGTRLSIL.